The present T cell receptor beta chain was sequenced within a study of identifying expanded T cells in peripheral blood (dated by TCRdb to between 2017 and 2020). About the investigation overall: Four technical replicates, made by sequencing separate aliquots from the same pool of genomic DNA, were compared pairwise. What the study reported, not specific to this receptor: It was expected by the authors that biological variance in healthy repertoires might increase further over much longer intervals, such as months to years. The binomial model flagged around 1.2 differentially abundant clones between technical replicates but roughly 15 over around 2 weeks and about 19 over four weeks. Across all healthy-donor time intervals, the beta-binomial model significantly lowered both the number of clones called differentially abundant and the false-positive rate. Across all healthy donors, variance in clone template counts between two-week samples was found to increase significantly with total template count.

The immunoSEQ Assay, which uses bias-controlled multiplex PCR amplification of genomic DNA, was used to profile TCRbeta CDR3 regions. In the authors' own workflow: The absolute abundance of each unique TCRbeta CDR3 region was quantified after sequences were collapsed and filtered. Differential abundance was assessed using a binomial (Fisher-equivalent) model and a beta-binomial model in which time-dependent variance fitted from healthy donors was added. Any clone with fewer than 5 combined templates was excluded, and a clone was called differentially abundant if its Benjamini-Hochberg FDR was below 0.01. Beta-binomial variance was modeled as a function of total template count across the two samples using the form v = (b*log(k)+a)^2. TCRdb's version of the immuneACCESS table is confined to in-frame rearrangements and falls short of the full clone set. An unresolved V gene accounts for under half of the shortfall where checked; the remainder is of unknown origin. V and J calls and clone size are given by that table; D and trimming were obtained from the DNA. The sample table shows 80,000 to 90,000 clones, and around 85% are seen once. The leading ten clones occupy about 5.6% of the sample.

During the collection period, no immune events, such as infections, were documented for the healthy donors. To calibrate time-dependent variance in a beta-binomial model of T-cell clone differential abundance, blood repertoires from healthy donors were used as a training cohort. The training cohort was composed of approximately ten healthy donors, 3 female and 7 male. Donor ages ranged from about 25 to 70 years, with an average of around 43 years. Obtained from a commercial supplier, whole blood was collected from each healthy donor at three time points set around two weeks apart. Genomic DNA was extracted from unsorted whole blood for immunosequencing. As to this clone: Its antigen has not been determined. No base qualities exist here, and no much larger clone lies one base off it.

The receptor was derived from a person aged 18 to 75 in good health. Sequencing was done on a sample of blood.

The nucleotide sequence reads as follows: TGTGCCAGCAGTGTCGGACAGGGGGCGGGAGGCTACACCTTC. It codes for CASSVGQGAGGYTF. The rearranged chain carries TRBV6-1 and TRBJ1-2, with 11 central nucleotides matching TRBD1. CDR1 and CDR2 were assigned from the germline V gene as MNHNS and SASEGT. Including the terminal cysteine and phenylalanine, the CDR3 comprises 14 residues. The only DNA kept is the CDR3, 42 bases in frame from the first base. The germline V and J ends show losses of 4 bases and 8 bases respectively, and no gene match explains 6 bases of the junction.